What follows describes a single T cell receptor beta chain. Germline V gene data show CDR1 as SNHLY and CDR2 as FYNNEI. This CDR3 spans 14 amino acids. V was trimmed by 7 bases and J by 7 bases, leaving 14 bases between them. The data derive from a study of OX40 agonist ivuxolimab in advanced cancers. This table comes from immunoSEQ multiplex PCR, and its TCRdb copy is limited to in-frame clones, with some not included. The sample carries about 70,000 clones, almost 90% recorded once. Source: CD4+ or CD8+ T cells sorted from blood, taken in a trial of the OX40 agonist ivuxolimab. This chain uses TRBV2 with TRBJ1-6, with a weak D call TRBD1 (5 bases). The TCR sequence derives from an adult with an advanced solid tumor such as melanoma, head and neck, liver or kidney cancer. The CDR3 protein is CASNQGTVNSPLHF. CDR3 coding DNA: TGTGCCAGCAACCAAGGGACGGTCAATTCACCCCTCCACTTT. The full variable domain, in which reference TRBV2 and TRBJ1-6 provide the parts outside the CDR3, is EPEVTQTPSHQVTQMGQEVILRCVPISNHLYFYWYRQILGQKVEFLVSFYNNEISEKSEIFDDQFSVERPDGSNFTLKIRSTKLEDSAMYFCASNQGTVNSPLHFGNGTRLTVT.